Below are 32 T cell receptor beta chains sequenced from a single sample in a study of blood T cell repertoires in COVID-19. Clones were sequenced by immunoSEQ multiplex PCR, and TCRdb holds only the in-frame ones, with some missing. The table records some 250,000 clones, 88% of them present only once. Sequencing was carried out using peripheral blood. The receptors stem from a woman in her thirties with acute or convalescent COVID-19.

This chain links TRBV15 with TRBJ2-5, with TRBD2 identical over 7 bases. The germline V gene encodes CDR1 LNHNV and CDR2 YYDKDF (reference sequence). J was trimmed by 6 bases and V by 3 bases; bases with no gene match: 10. The CDR3 is 15 amino acids. The CDR3 DNA follows: TGTGCCACCAGCAGGACGGGAGGCTTGGGCCAGACCCAGTACTTC. Translation gives CATSRTGGLGQTQYF.

This clone was recorded a few times. V is TRBV10-1 and J is TRBJ1-3; D perhaps matches TRBD1 (5 bases). Germline V gene sequence: CDR1 WNHNN, CDR2 SYGVQD (reference sequence). The CDR3 consists of 13 residues. V lost 4 bases and J 3 bases, leaving 7 bases between the germline ends. CDR3 amino acids: CASSGGLGNTIYF. CDR3 nucleotides: TGCGCCAGCAGTGGGGGACTTGGAAACACCATATATTTT.

This sequence joins TRBV5-6 and TRBJ1-3; tentatively, D is TRBD1 (6 bases). Trimming removed 2 bases at V and 0 bases at J, with 12 bases between. This CDR3 region has 16 residues. Germline V gene data show CDR1 as SGHDT and CDR2 as YYEEEE. CDR3 residues: CASSLGGRGSGNTIYF. The DNA of the CDR3 is TGTGCCAGCAGCTTAGGGGGTCGAGGCTCTGGAAACACCATATATTTT.

This rearrangement joins TRBV9 to TRBJ2-3, with 9 bases lining up with TRBD1. The CDR3 contains 17 residues. Germline V gene data show CDR1 as SGDLS and CDR2 as YYNGEE. The V and J ends lost 1 base and 5 bases, in that order; junction bases with no gene match: 11. CDR3: CASSVYTGTGWGDTQYF. In DNA, the CDR3 is TGTGCCAGCAGCGTATATACCGGGACAGGGTGGGGAGATACGCAGTATTTT. Filled out from reference TRBV9 and TRBJ2-3, the complete variable domain reads DSGVTQTPKHLITATGQRVTLRCSPRSGDLSVYWYQQSLDQGLQFLIQYYNGEERAKGNILERFSAQQFPDLHSELNLSSLELGDSALYFCASSVYTGTGWGDTQYFGPGTRLTVL.

The chain has TRBV12-5 and TRBJ1-3, with D possibly TRBD1 on 5 matching bases. The CDR3 is 14 residues long. V lost 1 base and J lost 4, with 8 bases in between. The germline V gene has CDR1 LGHNT and CDR2 FRNRAP. CDR3 sequence: CASGLGQRGNTIYF. CDR3 coding DNA: TGTGCTAGTGGTTTGGGACAGAGAGGAAACACCATATATTTT.

In its sample, this clone was seen once. This chain joins TRBV2 and TRBJ1-5; 8 positions agree with TRBD1. Germline CDR1 SNHLY, CDR2 FYNNEI. The V gene end was trimmed by 6 bases and the J gene end by 8 bases; junction bases not matched to a gene: 3. This CDR3 has 12 amino acids. The CDR3 spells CASSKTGEPQHF. In DNA form, the CDR3 reads TGTGCCAGCAGCAAGACAGGGGAGCCCCAGCATTTT.

The chain combines TRBV9 with TRBJ1-4; TRBD1 is a possible D gene (5 bases). This CDR3 is 15 amino acids long. V was clipped by 0 bases and J by 4 bases, with 10 bases between them. The germline CDR1 and CDR2 sequences are SGDLS and YYNGEE. The CDR3 reads CASSVAPGVNEKLFF. CDR3 sequence (DNA): TGTGCCAGCAGCGTAGCTCCGGGGGTTAATGAAAAACTGTTTTTT.

The V gene is TRBV7-3, the J gene TRBJ2-5; 15 nucleotides agree with TRBD2. The germline CDR1 and CDR2 sequences are SGHTA and FQGTGA. This CDR3 contains 15 residues. The V gene end was trimmed by 5 bases and the J gene end by 4 bases; junction bases not matched to a gene: 2. Here the CDR3 DNA reads TGTGCCAGCAGCCTGGGACTAGCGGGAGGAGAGACCCAGTACTTC. Its protein is CASSLGLAGGETQYF.

J is TRBJ2-7 and V is TRBV13, with 10 positions matching TRBD2. The ends lost 2 bases at V and 6 bases at J; junction bases unmatched: 7. Germline V gives CDR1 PRHDT, CDR2 FYEKMQ (reference sequence). CDR3 length: 15 residues. CDR3 sequence reads: CASSLTSGRASEQYF. CDR3 DNA sequence: TGTGCCAGCAGCTTAACGAGCGGGAGGGCCTCCGAGCAGTACTTC. Filled out from reference TRBV13 and TRBJ2-7, the complete variable domain reads AAGVIQSPRHLIKEKRETATLKCYPIPRHDTVYWYQQGPGQDPQFLISFYEKMQSDKGSIPDRFSAQQFSDYHSELNMSSLELGDSALYFCASSLTSGRASEQYFGPGTRLTVT.

The rearrangement uses TRBV11-3 and TRBJ2-2; 12 bases agree with TRBD2. With 4 bases clipped from V and 6 bases from J, the junction kept 3 bases outside the gene matches. Germline lookup yields CDR1 SGHNT and CDR2 YENEEA. This CDR3 spans 15 amino acids. The CDR3 nucleotides are TGTGCCAGCAGCTCCCGACTAGCGGGAGCCGGGGAGCTGTTTTTT. This gives the protein CASSSRLAGAGELFF.

This clone was recorded only once. The genes are TRBV18 and TRBJ2-1; 10 bases are shared with TRBD2. With 3 bases clipped from V and 8 bases from J, the junction kept 7 bases outside the gene matches. This CDR3 spans 15 amino acids. CDR1 and CDR2 (germline): KGHSH, LQKENI. The CDR3 region is CASSPSSGRLDEQFF. In DNA form, the CDR3 reads TGTGCCAGCTCACCGAGTAGCGGGAGGCTAGATGAGCAGTTCTTC.

The V call is TRBV5-1, the J call TRBJ2-3; 10 positions agree with TRBD2. V dropped 4 bases and J dropped 4; count of bases not matched to a gene: 6. Germline CDR1 reads SGHRS; CDR2 reads YFSETQ. This CDR3 has 15 residues. The CDR3 sequence: CASSISGGWSDTQYF. CDR3 DNA: TGCGCCAGCAGCATTAGCGGGGGGTGGTCAGATACGCAGTATTTT.

The V and J genes are TRBV6-6 and TRBJ2-7; 8 bases are a match to TRBD1. The CDR3 has 12 amino acids. V dropped 6 bases and J dropped 5; count of bases not matched to a gene: 3. Looked up from germline, CDR1 is MNHNY and CDR2 is SVGAGI (reference sequence). CDR3 protein: CASRQGAHEQYF. The DNA of the CDR3 is TGTGCCAGCAGGCAGGGGGCGCACGAGCAGTACTTC.

The rearrangement uses TRBV6-6 and TRBJ2-2; no definite D call. V shed 6 bases and J shed 5 bases, with 4 bases lying between them. CDR1 is MNHNY and CDR2 is SVGAGI in the germline V gene (reference sequence). The CDR3 has 11 amino acids. The CDR3 region is CASSLTGELFF. The DNA for the CDR3 is TGTGCCAGCAGCCTGACCGGGGAGCTGTTTTTT.

This rearrangement joins TRBV24-1 to TRBJ1-4, with D possibly matching TRBD1 (5 bases). The CDR3 length is 12 residues. The germline CDR1 and CDR2 sequences are KGHDR and SFDVKD. Trimming shortened V by 4 bases and J by 8 bases, and 7 bases separated the two germline ends. The CDR3 bases are TGTGCCACCAGTGAATGGGGCGAAAAACTGTTTTTT. This codes for CATSEWGEKLFF.

The rearrangement links TRBV9 to TRBJ2-1; 9 bases are a match to TRBD2. Germline CDR1 and CDR2: SGDLS and YYNGEE. The CDR3 totals 16 residues. J lost 3 bases, V lost 5 bases, and 9 bases had no gene match. CDR3 DNA: TGTGCCAGCAGTCAAACCGGGACTAGCCACTACAATGAGCAGTTCTTC. Amino acids: CASSQTGTSHYNEQFF.

This clone appeared once. This chain connects TRBV6-2 or TRBV6-3 to TRBJ2-6, with 7 bases matching TRBD1. The CDR3 spans 16 residues. The V gene end was trimmed by 5 bases and the J gene end by 2 bases; junction bases not matched to a gene: 6. Per germline, CDR1 MNHEY and CDR2 SVGEGT. CDR3 sequence (DNA): TGTGCCAGCAGTAAAAGAACAGGGGCTGGGGCCAACGTCCTGACTTTC. It translates to CASSKRTGAGANVLTF.

The chain employs TRBV5-8 and TRBJ2-7; 8 positions match TRBD2. The trim removed 4 bases at V and 1 base at J, leaving 10 bases unmatched. Germline CDR1 reads SGHTS; CDR2 reads YDEGEE. This CDR3 region has 16 residues. The CDR3 is CASSRGGSGTSYEQYF. CDR3 DNA sequence: TGTGCCAGCAGCCGGGGGGGTAGCGGGACATCCTACGAGCAGTACTTC.

The V and J genes are TRBV24-1 and TRBJ2-3; 7 bases agree with TRBD1. V lost 4 bases, J lost 2 bases, and 8 bases stayed unmatched. The CDR3 has 16 residues. Germline assignment: CDR1 KGHDR and CDR2 SFDVKD. CDR3: CATSDAGTANTDTQYF. The DNA of the CDR3 is TGTGCCACCAGTGACGCTGGGACAGCGAACACAGATACGCAGTATTTT.

This clone was seen more than once but under ten times. The rearrangement links TRBV27 to TRBJ2-1; a possible D gene is TRBD2 (7 bases). Germline assignment: CDR1 MNHEY and CDR2 SMNVEV (reference sequence). The V end lost 1 base, the J end lost 8 bases, and 12 bases lay between the germline ends. The CDR3 has 14 residues. CDR3 bases: TGTGCCAGCAGTTTATGGTCGGGGGGCTATGAGCAGTTCTTC. This translates into CASSLWSGGYEQFF.

The chain joins TRBV7-5 to TRBJ2-1; the DNA was not compared with TRBD1, the D call given in the table. TRBV7-5 is termed a pseudogene. CDR3 length equals 21 residues. CDR3 DNA: TGTGCCAGAAGCTTAGGTCAGGGGACAGGGGGCGTAAACCGCTCCTACAATGAGCAGTTCTTC. It encodes CARSLGQGTGGVNRSYNEQFF.

The genes are TRBV19 and TRBJ2-3; 13 positions agree with TRBD2. The V and J ends lost 6 bases and 5 bases, in that order; junction bases with no gene match: 14. This CDR3 comprises 18 residues. Germline V gene sequence: CDR1 LNHDA, CDR2 SQIVND (reference sequence). CDR3 residues: CASSGRTSGSLSGDTQYF. In DNA, the CDR3 is TGTGCCAGTAGCGGAAGGACTAGCGGGAGCCTATCGGGAGATACGCAGTATTTT.

CDR3: CSVKTRLGETQYF. The CDR3 DNA sequence: TGCAGCGTTAAGACTAGGCTTGGGGAGACCCAGTACTTC. The chain combines TRBV29-1 with TRBJ2-5; D possibly corresponds to TRBD2 (6 bases). This CDR3 contains 13 residues. Looked up from germline, CDR1 is SQVTM and CDR2 is ANQGSEA. V lost 5 bases and J lost 5, with 15 bases in between.

The rearrangement uses TRBV24-1 and TRBJ2-1; TRBD1 aligns across 9 bases. Per the germline V gene, CDR1 is KGHDR and CDR2 is SFDVKD. V lost 4 bases and J lost 8; bases outside the gene matches: 5. CDR3 length equals 14 residues. The CDR3 bases are TGTGCCACCAGTGAACCGGGACAGGGCCATGAGCAGTTCTTC. Amino acid sequence: CATSEPGQGHEQFF.

This clone was counted a single time. V is TRBV2 and J is TRBJ1-1; TRBD1 matches 8 bases. V lost 7 bases and J lost 4; bases outside the gene matches: 11. Looked up from germline, CDR1 is SNHLY and CDR2 is FYNNEI. The CDR3 sequence is 15 residues long. CDR3 in amino acids: CASKPDRGGITEAFF. The CDR3 region has the DNA TGTGCCAGCAAACCCGACAGGGGAGGGATCACTGAAGCTTTCTTT. The whole variable domain, filled in from reference TRBV2 and TRBJ1-1, reads EPEVTQTPSHQVTQMGQEVILRCVPISNHLYFYWYRQILGQKVEFLVSFYNNEISEKSEIFDDQFSVERPDGSNFTLKIRSTKLEDSAMYFCASKPDRGGITEAFFGQGTRLTVV.

This clone showed up just once. The chain combines TRBV14 with TRBJ2-3, with 14 bases fitting TRBD2. The CDR3 runs 16 residues. The V segment lost 4 bases and the J segment 7 bases; nucleotides outside the gene matches: 7. Germline V lookup: CDR1 SGHDN, CDR2 FVKESK. The DNA of the CDR3 is TGTGCCAGCAGCCCTTTCGGGACTAGCGGGAGTTATACGCAGTATTTT. Translated: CASSPFGTSGSYTQYF.

The chain couples TRBV6-6 to TRBJ1-1; D might be TRBD1 (6 bases). The ends were cut back, 0 bases at V and 8 bases at J, with 13 bases in the middle. This CDR3 comprises 14 residues. CDR1 and CDR2 (germline): MNHNY, SVGAGI (reference sequence). The CDR3 nucleotides read TGTGCCAGCAGTTACTCGAGGGGGAGCCGGGAAGCTTTCTTT. Translating it yields CASSYSRGSREAFF.

This chain joins TRBV6-5 and TRBJ2-1, with 12 bases lining up with TRBD2. Losses at the gene ends were 5 bases for V and 7 bases for J; bases not matched to a gene: 6. This CDR3 is built from 15 residues. Germline CDR1 MNHEY, CDR2 SVGAGI. The DNA of the CDR3 is TGTGCCAGCAGTAAGACTAGCGGGAGTCTTAATGAGCAGTTCTTC. Its translation: CASSKTSGSLNEQFF.

The chain carries TRBV9 and TRBJ2-1; no firm D call. This CDR3 has 14 amino acids. The V end was cut by 6 bases, the J end by 4 bases, with 14 bases between. Germline values: CDR1 SGDLS, CDR2 YYNGEE. This CDR3 reads CASTKTAGYNEQFF. Here the CDR3 DNA reads TGTGCCAGCACCAAAACAGCAGGATACAATGAGCAGTTCTTC. Based on the CDR3 plus reference TRBV9 and TRBJ2-1, the full variable domain is DSGVTQTPKHLITATGQRVTLRCSPRSGDLSVYWYQQSLDQGLQFLIQYYNGEERAKGNILERFSAQQFPDLHSELNLSSLELGDSALYFCASTKTAGYNEQFFGPGTRLTVL.

V is TRBV27 and J is TRBJ2-7; 13 nucleotides agree with TRBD2. The CDR3 runs to 16 residues. V was clipped by 5 bases and J by 2 bases; unmatched bases: 6. Germline V gene lookup returns CDR1 MNHEY and CDR2 SMNVEV (reference sequence). DNA of the CDR3: TGTGCCAGCAGTGCACGGACTAGCGGGAGTACCTACGAGCAGTACTTC. Residues: CASSARTSGSTYEQYF.

The CDR3 sequence: CAWSVQGGYGYTF. CDR3 nucleotide sequence: TGTGCCTGGAGTGTTCAGGGCGGATATGGCTACACCTTC. This sequence joins TRBV30 and TRBJ1-2; D may be TRBD1 (5 bases). Trimming stripped 0 bases from V and 5 bases from J, with 10 bases between. The CDR3 has 13 amino acids. Germline CDR1 GTSNPN, CDR2 SVGIG (reference sequence).

This clone showed up just once. V gene TRBV29-1 combines with J gene TRBJ1-2; 8 bases line up with TRBD1. The CDR3 loop spans 14 amino acids. The J segment lost 3 bases and the V segment lost 6 bases, leaving 9 bases of the junction unmatched. Germline V gene data show CDR1 as SQVTM and CDR2 as ANQGSEA. In nucleotides, the CDR3 is TGCAGCGTCCTGACCTTGACAGGGGACTATGGCTACACCTTC. This translates into CSVLTLTGDYGYTF. Complete variable domain (other parts from reference TRBV29-1 and TRBJ1-2): SAVISQKPSRDICQRGTSLTIQCQVDSQVTMMFWYRQQPGQSLTLIATANQGSEATYESGFVIDKFPISRPNLTFSTLTVSNMSPEDSSIYLCSVLTLTGDYGYTFGSGTRLTVV.